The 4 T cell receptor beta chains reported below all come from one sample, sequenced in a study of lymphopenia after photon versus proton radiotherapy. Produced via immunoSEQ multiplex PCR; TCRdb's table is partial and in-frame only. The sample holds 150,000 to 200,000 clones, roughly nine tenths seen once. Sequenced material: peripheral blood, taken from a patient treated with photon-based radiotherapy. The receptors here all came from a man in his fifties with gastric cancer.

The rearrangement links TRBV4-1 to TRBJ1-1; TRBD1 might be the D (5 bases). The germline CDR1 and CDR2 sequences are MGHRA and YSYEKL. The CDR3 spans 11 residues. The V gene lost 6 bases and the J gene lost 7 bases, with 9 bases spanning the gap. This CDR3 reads CASRGLDEAFF. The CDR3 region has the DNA TGCGCCAGCAGGGGGCTTGATGAAGCTTTCTTT.

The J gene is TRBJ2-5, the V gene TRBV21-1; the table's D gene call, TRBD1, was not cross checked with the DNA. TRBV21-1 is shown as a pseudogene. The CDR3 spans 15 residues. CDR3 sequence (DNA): TGTGCCAGCAGCAAAGGGACAGGGGATCGAGAGACCCAGTACTTC. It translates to CASSKGTGDRETQYF.

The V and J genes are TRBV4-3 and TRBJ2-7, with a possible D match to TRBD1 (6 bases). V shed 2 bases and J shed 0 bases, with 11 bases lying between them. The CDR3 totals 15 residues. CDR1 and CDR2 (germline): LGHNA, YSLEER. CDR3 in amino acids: CASSQFGRGSYEQYF. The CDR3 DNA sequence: TGCGCCAGCAGCCAATTTGGCAGGGGCTCCTACGAGCAGTACTTC.

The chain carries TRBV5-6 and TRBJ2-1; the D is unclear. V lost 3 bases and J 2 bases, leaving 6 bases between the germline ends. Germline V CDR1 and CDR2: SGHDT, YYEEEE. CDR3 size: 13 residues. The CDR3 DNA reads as TGTGCCAGCAGCTCTCAAACCTACAATGAGCAGTTCTTC. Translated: CASSSQTYNEQFF.